These T cell receptor beta chains were read from a single sample in a study of T cell responses to AZD1222 COVID-19 vaccine. The assay was immunoSEQ multiplex PCR, and TCRdb's table has in-frame clones only and misses some. The sample consists of about 100,000 clones, around nine tenths of them appearing once. Sequencing used peripheral blood, obtained on day 0 of AZD1222 vaccination. Receptors were obtained from an adult in good health. Each CDR3 is given with its conserved first and last residue. A D gene is named only where the DNA matches it firmly. Some rows mark clone size as missing; the rest say once, few, many or name a class of expanded clone.

d_gene: TRBD1; abundance: once; j_gene: TRBJ2-7; v_gene: TRBV2; CDR3aa: CASSKEGQAFYEQYF; CDR3nt: TGTGCCAGCAGCAAAGAGGGACAGGCATTCTACGAGCAGTACTTC
d_gene: TRBD2; abundance: -; j_gene: TRBJ2-7; v_gene: TRBV5-1; CDR3aa: CASSLDGLVSSYEQYF; CDR3nt: TGCGCCAGCAGCTTGGACGGACTAGTAAGCTCCTACGAGCAGTACTTC
d_gene: -; abundance: -; j_gene: TRBJ2-5; v_gene: TRBV19; CDR3aa: CASSITGKETQYF; CDR3nt: TGTGCCAGTAGTATAACTGGGAAGGAGACCCAGTACTTC
d_gene: -; abundance: -; j_gene: TRBJ1-2; v_gene: TRBV3-1/TRBV3-2; CDR3aa: CASSRGANYGYTF; CDR3nt: TGTGCCAGCAGCCGGGGGGCCAACTATGGCTACACCTTC
d_gene: -; abundance: -; j_gene: TRBJ1-2; v_gene: TRBV5-5; CDR3aa: CASSLTGNGYTF; CDR3nt: TGTGCCAGCAGCTTGACAGGGAATGGCTACACCTTC
d_gene: -; abundance: -; j_gene: TRBJ1-6; v_gene: TRBV3-1/TRBV3-2; CDR3aa: CASSPRVSTNSPLHF; CDR3nt: TGTGCCAGCAGCCCCCGAGTCAGCACGAATTCACCCCTCCACTTT
d_gene: -; abundance: -; j_gene: TRBJ1-3; v_gene: TRBV15; CDR3aa: CATSRGRSGNTIYF; CDR3nt: TGTGCCACCAGCAGAGGCAGAAGTGGAAACACCATATATTTT
d_gene: -; abundance: few; j_gene: TRBJ1-6; v_gene: TRBV28; CDR3aa: CASTGRLDSYNSPLHF; CDR3nt: TGTGCCAGCACCGGACGGCTCGACTCCTATAATTCACCCCTCCACTTT
d_gene: TRBD1; abundance: -; j_gene: TRBJ1-2; v_gene: TRBV5-1; CDR3aa: CASSSRTGLSYGYTF; CDR3nt: TGCGCCAGCAGCTCCCGGACAGGGCTAAGCTATGGCTACACCTTC
d_gene: -; abundance: once; j_gene: TRBJ1-3; v_gene: TRBV11-2; CDR3aa: CASSLDLSSGNTIYF; CDR3nt: TGTGCCAGCAGCTTAGACCTGAGCTCTGGAAACACCATATATTTT